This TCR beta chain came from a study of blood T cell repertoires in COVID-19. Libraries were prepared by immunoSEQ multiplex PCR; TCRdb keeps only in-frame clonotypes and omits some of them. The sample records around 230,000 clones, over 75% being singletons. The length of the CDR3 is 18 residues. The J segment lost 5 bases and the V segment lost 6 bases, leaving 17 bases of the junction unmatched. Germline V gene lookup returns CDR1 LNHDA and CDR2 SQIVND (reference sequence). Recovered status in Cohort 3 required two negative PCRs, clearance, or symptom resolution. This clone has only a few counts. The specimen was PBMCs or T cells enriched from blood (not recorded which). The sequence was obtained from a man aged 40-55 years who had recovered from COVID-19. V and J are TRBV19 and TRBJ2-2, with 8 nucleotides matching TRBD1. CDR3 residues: CASRVQGLGTGGTGELFF. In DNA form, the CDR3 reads TGTGCCAGTAGGGTACAGGGTCTGGGGACAGGAGGGACCGGGGAGCTGTTTTTT.